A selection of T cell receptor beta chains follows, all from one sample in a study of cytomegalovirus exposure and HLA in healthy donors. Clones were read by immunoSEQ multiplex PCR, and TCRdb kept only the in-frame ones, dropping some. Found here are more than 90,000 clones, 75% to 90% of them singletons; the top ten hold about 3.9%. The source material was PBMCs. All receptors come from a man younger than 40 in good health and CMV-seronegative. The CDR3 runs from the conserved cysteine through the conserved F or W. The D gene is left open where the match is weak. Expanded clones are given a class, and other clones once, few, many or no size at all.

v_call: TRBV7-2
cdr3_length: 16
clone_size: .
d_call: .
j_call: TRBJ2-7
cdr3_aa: CASSLVSGTFVYEQYF
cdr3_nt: TGTGCCAGCAGCTTAGTGAGCGGAACGTTCGTCTACGAGCAGTACTTC

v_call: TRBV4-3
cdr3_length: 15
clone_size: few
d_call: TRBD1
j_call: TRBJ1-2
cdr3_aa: CASSQGDRINYGYTF
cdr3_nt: TGCGCCAGCAGCCAAGGGGACAGGATTAACTATGGCTACACCTTC

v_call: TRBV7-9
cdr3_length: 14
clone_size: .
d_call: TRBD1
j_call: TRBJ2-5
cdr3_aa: CASTIPGQVETQYF
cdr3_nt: TGTGCCAGCACCATACCGGGACAGGTGGAGACCCAGTACTTC

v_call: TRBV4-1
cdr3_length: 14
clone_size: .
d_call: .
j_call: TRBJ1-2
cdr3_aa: CASSQDLTGIGYTF
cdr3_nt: TGCGCCAGCAGCCAAGATTTAACAGGGATTGGCTACACCTTC

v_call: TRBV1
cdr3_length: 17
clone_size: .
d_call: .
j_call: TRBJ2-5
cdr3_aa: CTSSQELGTGEQETQYF
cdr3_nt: TGCACCAGCAGCCAAGAACTCGGGACAGGGGAACAAGAGACCCAGTACTTC

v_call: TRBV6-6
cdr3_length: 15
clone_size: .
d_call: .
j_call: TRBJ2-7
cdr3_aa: CASSWAAGSSYEQYF
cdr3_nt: TGTGCCAGCAGTTGGGCGGCGGGGAGCTCCTACGAGCAGTACTTC

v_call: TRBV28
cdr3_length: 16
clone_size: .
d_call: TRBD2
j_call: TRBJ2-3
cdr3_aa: CASSFWPSGGSDTQYF
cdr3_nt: TGTGCCAGCAGTTTCTGGCCTAGCGGGGGTTCCGATACGCAGTATTTT

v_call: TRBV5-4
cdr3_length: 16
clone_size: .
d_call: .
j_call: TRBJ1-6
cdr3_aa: CASSYDPRVGDSPLHF
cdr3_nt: TGTGCCAGCAGCTACGATCCAAGAGTAGGAGATTCACCCCTCCACTTT

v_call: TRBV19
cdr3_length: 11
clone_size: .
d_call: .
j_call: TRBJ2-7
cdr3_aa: CASSIRGEQYF
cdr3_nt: TGTGCCAGTAGTATCAGAGGCGAGCAGTACTTC

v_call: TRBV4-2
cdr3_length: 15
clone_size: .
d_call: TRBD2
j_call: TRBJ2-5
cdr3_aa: CASSHLGTTEETQYF
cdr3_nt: TGTGCCAGCAGCCATCTTGGGACTACTGAAGAGACCCAGTACTTC

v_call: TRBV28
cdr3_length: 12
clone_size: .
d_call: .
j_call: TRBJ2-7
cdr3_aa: CASSPPAYEQYF
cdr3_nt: TGTGCCAGCAGTCCCCCGGCCTACGAGCAGTACTTC

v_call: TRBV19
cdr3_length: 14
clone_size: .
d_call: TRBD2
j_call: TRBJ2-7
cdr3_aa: CASISGSPTYEQYF
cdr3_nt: TGTGCCAGTATTAGCGGGAGCCCAACCTACGAGCAGTACTTC

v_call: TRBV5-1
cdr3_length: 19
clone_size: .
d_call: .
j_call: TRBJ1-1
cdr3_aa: CASSSDRRRHIPGDTEAFF
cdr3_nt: TGCGCCAGCAGCTCCGATCGACGGCGGCATATCCCCGGAGACACTGAAGCTTTCTTT

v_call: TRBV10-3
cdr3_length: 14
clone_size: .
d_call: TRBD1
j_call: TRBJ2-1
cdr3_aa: CAIRGQGAYNEQFF
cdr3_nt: TGTGCCATCAGAGGACAGGGGGCTTACAATGAGCAGTTCTTC

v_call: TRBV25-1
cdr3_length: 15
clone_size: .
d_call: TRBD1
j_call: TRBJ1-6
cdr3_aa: CASSEGDRYNSPLHF
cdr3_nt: TGTGCCAGCAGTGAAGGGGACAGGTATAATTCACCCCTCCACTTT

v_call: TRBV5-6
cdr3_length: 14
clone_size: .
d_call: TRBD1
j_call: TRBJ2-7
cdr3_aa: CASSLEQGSYEQYF
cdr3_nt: TGTGCCAGCAGCTTAGAACAGGGGTCCTACGAGCAGTACTTC

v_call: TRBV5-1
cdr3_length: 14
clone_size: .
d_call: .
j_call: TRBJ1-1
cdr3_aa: CASSLDFRDTEAFF
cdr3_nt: TGCGCCAGCAGCTTGGATTTTCGGGACACTGAAGCTTTCTTT

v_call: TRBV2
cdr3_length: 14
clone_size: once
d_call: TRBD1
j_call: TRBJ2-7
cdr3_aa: CASKFQGQIYEQYF
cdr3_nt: TGTGCCAGCAAGTTTCAGGGACAGATCTACGAGCAGTACTTC

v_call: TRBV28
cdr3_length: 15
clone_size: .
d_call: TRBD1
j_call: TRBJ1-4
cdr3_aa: CASSDPGQGNEKLFF
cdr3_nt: TGTGCCAGCAGTGATCCGGGACAGGGGAATGAAAAACTGTTTTTT

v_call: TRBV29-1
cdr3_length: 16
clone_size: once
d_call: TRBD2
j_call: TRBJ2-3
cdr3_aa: CSVAGTSGENTDTQYF
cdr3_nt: TGCAGCGTTGCCGGGACTAGCGGGGAAAACACAGATACGCAGTATTTT

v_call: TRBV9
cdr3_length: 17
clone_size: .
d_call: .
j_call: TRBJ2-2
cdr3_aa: CASSPSGWISNTGELFF
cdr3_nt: TGTGCCAGCAGCCCCTCGGGGTGGATTTCGAACACCGGGGAGCTGTTTTTT

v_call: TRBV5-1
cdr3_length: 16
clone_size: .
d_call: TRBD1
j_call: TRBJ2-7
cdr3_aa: CASSLGGGQGAYEQYF
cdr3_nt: TGCGCCAGCAGCTTGGGAGGGGGACAGGGGGCCTACGAGCAGTACTTC

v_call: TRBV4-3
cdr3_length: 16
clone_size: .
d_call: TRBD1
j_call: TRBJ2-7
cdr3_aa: CASSQDGTGKFDEQYF
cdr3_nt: TGCGCCAGCAGCCAAGATGGGACAGGAAAATTCGACGAGCAGTACTTC

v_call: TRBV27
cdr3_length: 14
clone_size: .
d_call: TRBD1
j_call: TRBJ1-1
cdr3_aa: CARWAGGADTEAFF
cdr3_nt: TGTGCCAGGTGGGCAGGGGGCGCCGACACTGAAGCTTTCTTT

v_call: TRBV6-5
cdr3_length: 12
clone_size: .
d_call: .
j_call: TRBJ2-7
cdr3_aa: CASSEQGRGQYF
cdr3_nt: TGTGCCAGCAGTGAACAGGGTAGGGGGCAGTACTTC

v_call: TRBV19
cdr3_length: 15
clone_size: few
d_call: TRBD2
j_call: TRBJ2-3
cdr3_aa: CASSIGGDGTDTQYF
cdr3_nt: TGTGCCAGTAGTATTGGGGGGGATGGCACAGATACGCAGTATTTT

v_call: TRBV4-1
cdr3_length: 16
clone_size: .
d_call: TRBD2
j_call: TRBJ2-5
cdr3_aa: CASSQYFLAEEETQYF
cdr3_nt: TGCGCCAGCAGCCAATACTTCCTAGCGGAGGAAGAGACCCAGTACTTC

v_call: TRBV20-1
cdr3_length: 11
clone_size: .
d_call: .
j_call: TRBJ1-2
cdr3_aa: CSASVEAGYTF
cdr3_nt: TGCAGTGCTAGTGTAGAGGCTGGCTACACCTTC

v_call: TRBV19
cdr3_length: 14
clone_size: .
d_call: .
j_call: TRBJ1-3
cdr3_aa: CASSLVLSGNTIYF
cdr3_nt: TGTGCCAGTAGTCTCGTCCTCTCTGGAAACACCATATATTTT

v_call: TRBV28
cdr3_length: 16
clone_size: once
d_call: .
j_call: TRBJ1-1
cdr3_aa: CASSAWWPDMNTEAFF
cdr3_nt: TGTGCCAGCAGTGCCTGGTGGCCAGACATGAACACTGAAGCTTTCTTT

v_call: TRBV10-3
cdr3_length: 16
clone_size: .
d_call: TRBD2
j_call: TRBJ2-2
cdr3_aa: CAISGPETSATGELFF
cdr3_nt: TGTGCCATCAGTGGGCCCGAGACTAGCGCCACCGGGGAGCTGTTTTTT

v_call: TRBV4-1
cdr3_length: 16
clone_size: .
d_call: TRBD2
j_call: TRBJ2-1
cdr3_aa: CASSQILGLAYNEQFF
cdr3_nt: TGCGCCAGCAGCCAGATCTTGGGACTAGCCTACAATGAGCAGTTCTTC

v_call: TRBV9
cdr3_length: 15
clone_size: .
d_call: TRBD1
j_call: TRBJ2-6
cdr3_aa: CASSPTGVGANVLTF
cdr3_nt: TGTGCCAGCAGCCCAACAGGGGTCGGGGCCAACGTCCTGACTTTC

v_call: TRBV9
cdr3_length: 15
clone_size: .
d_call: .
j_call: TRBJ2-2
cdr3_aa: CASSVALSGTGELFF
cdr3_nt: TGTGCCAGCAGCGTAGCCCTGTCCGGCACCGGGGAGCTGTTTTTT

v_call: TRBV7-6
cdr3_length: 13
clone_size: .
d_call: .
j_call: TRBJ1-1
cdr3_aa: CASSVGVYTEAFF
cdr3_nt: TGTGCCAGCAGTGTCGGGGTTTACACTGAAGCTTTCTTT

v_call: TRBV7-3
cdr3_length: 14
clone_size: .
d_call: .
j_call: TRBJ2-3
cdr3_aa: CASSRDRSTDTQYF
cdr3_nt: TGTGCCAGCAGCCGCGACAGGAGCACAGATACGCAGTATTTT

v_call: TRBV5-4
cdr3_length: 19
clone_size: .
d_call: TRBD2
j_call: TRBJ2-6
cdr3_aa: CASSRGLAGGMPGANVLTF
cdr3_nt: TGTGCCAGCAGCCGCGGACTAGCGGGAGGGATGCCTGGGGCCAACGTCCTGACTTTC

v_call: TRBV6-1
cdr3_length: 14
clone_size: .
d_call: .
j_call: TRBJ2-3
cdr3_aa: CASLRDTRTDTQYF
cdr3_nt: TGTGCCAGCCTCCGGGACACCCGCACAGATACGCAGTATTTT

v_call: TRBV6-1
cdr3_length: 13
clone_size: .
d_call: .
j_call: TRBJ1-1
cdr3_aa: CASSEDMNTEAFF
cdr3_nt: TGTGCCAGCAGTGAAGACATGAACACTGAAGCTTTCTTT